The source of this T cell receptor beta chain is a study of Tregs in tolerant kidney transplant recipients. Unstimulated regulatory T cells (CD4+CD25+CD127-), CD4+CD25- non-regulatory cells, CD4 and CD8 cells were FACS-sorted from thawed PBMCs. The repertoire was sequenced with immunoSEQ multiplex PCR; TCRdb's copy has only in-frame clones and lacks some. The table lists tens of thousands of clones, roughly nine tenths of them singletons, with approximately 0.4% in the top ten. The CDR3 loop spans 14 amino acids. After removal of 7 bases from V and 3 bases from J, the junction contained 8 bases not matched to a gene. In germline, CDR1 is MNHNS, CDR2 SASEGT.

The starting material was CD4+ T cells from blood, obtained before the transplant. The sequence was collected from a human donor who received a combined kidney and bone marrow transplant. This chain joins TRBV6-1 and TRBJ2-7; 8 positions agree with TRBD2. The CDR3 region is CASTSAGEHYEQYF. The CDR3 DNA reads TGTGCCAGCACCTCAGCGGGAGAGCACTACGAGCAGTACTTC.